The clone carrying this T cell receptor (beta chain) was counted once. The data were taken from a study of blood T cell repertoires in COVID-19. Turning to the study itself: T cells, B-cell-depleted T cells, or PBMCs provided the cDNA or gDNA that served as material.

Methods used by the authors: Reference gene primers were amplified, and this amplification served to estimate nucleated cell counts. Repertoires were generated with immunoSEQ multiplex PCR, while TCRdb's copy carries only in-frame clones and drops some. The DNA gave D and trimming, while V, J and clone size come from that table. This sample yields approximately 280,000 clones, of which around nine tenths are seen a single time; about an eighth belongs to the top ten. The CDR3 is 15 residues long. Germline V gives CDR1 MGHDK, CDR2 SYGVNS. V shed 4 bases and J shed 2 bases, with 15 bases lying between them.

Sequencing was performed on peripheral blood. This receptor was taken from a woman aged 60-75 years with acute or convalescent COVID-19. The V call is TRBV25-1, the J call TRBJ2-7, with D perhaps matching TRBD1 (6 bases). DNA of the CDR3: TGTGCCAGCAGTGCCCTGGACAGTGCAACCTACGAGCAGTACTTC. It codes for CASSALDSATYEQYF.